This T cell receptor beta chain was sequenced for a study of T cells in Graves' hyperthyroidism and ophthalmopathy (dated by TCRdb to about 2019). With respect to the entire study: Peripheral blood samples were taken at the time of initial diagnosis, prior to any treatment. A discovery cohort of approximately 100 patients, roughly 45 with Graves' ophthalmopathy and fewer than 65 with stable Graves' hyperthyroidism, was used to find distinguishing TCR V-J signatures. Prospective prediction of ophthalmopathy was tested in an independent validation cohort consisting of 18 to 20 hyperthyroidism patients and around 16 patients who later progressed to ophthalmopathy. The approximately 98 discovery patients were randomly divided into training and test sets at a 7:3 ratio. In addition, the study compared T-cell repertoires in thyroid tissue and in blood from 6 or 7 Graves' hyperthyroidism patients. Following sampling, methimazole starting at 30 mg daily was given to hyperthyroidism patients, and high-dose intravenous methylprednisolone was given to ophthalmopathy patients. According to the paper, TCR Vbeta CDR3 sequencing was carried out on more than 120 peripheral blood samples, which came from around 43 ophthalmopathy, 75 or so hyperthyroidism and some 17 progressor patients.

A word on this clonotype: What antigen it recognizes has not been identified. Base qualities are not recorded, but no much larger clone differs from it by a single base.

TCR beta CDR3 regions were amplified from RNA transcripts. The first round of RT-PCR for the TCR CDR3 was performed with the HTBI primer set and the Qiagen OneStep RT-PCR kit. The libraries were constructed in a second round of multiplex PCR and then size-selected and purified. Libraries were sequenced paired-end with 100 bp reads on an Illumina HiSeq2000. The authors' pipeline ran thus. SOAPnuke was used to process the raw data, removing reads that contained adapters or uncalled bases, had a mean Phred below 15, or lacked an exact match to the constant primer or identifier. COPE v1.2.5 was used to merge the high-quality paired reads, and each unique nucleotide sequence was defined as a clonotype. Clonotypes were aligned to IMGT TRBV, TRBD and TRBJ reference segments using MiTCR v1.1. Analysis was restricted to V-J combinations with a frequency above 0.0001, which covered roughly 99% of repertoires. A TCS score was defined as the ratio of F50 (clonal expansion) to E x V (chaos), with BLOSUM62-based TCRdist applied between CDR3 peptides within each V-J. Welch's t-statistics and random forest reduced roughly 500 V-J features to 13, which were used in a naive Bayes classifier (R e1071). Starting from the raw public reads, TCRdb applied fastp trimming at Q25, assembled clones with MiXCR and retained in-frame beta chains. Rows matching on CDR3 protein sequence are summarized as one entry with the most common DNA and genes. The V and J calls shown here were made by TCRdb, not taken from the authors' results. The sample includes about 500,000 distinct CDR3 sequences, with approximately 15% observed a single time. The ten top clones hold 15% to 20% of the sample.

Stable Graves' hyperthyroidism was defined as the absence of progression to ophthalmopathy over 18 months of follow-up. The hyperthyroidism patients were between 18 and 65 years old and newly diagnosed, with a disease duration of less than 2 months. Patients with uncontrolled infections, other autoimmune diseases, pregnancy or lactation were excluded. Clinical symptoms, serum thyroxine and TRAb, thyroid ultrasound, and orbital computed tomography formed the basis for the diagnoses. PBMCs were isolated from about 9.1 ml of fresh peripheral blood by Ficoll-Paque density gradient centrifugation. Trizol reagent was used to extract total RNA, and RNA quality was then checked on an Agilent 2100 Bioanalyzer. Points the paper makes about the study in general: A 13 V-J signature model separated ophthalmopathy from stable hyperthyroidism, with 87.88% sensitivity and just under 84% specificity in cross-validation and 80%/75% in testing. Sample size was not statistically predetermined, and blinding of investigators to group allocation was not performed. In validation, the model predicted progression to ophthalmopathy a median of around six months before onset, with approximately 71% sensitivity and roughly 79% specificity. Blood samples also contained most of the expanded thyroid clonotypes (frequency above 0.001), which suggests that blood repertoires may reflect thyroid immune responses.

The sequenced material came from blood. The receptor's source is a woman under 30 with Graves' hyperthyroidism.

The bases are TGCAGCGTGAGTACTAGCGGAGGTGACAATGAGCAGTTCTTC. The resulting protein is CSVSTSGGDNEQFF. The chain is assembled from TRBV29-1 and TRBJ2-1, with TRBD2 matching 8 junction bases. V is pruned by 6 bases and J by 5 bases, leaving 9 bases of the junction without a gene match. From the cysteine up to the phenylalanine, the CDR3 has a length of 14 residues. Only the CDR3 portion is preserved as DNA: 42 bases, with reading frame beginning at the first base. Based on the germline V gene, the CDR1 and CDR2 sequences are SQVTM and ANQGSEA.